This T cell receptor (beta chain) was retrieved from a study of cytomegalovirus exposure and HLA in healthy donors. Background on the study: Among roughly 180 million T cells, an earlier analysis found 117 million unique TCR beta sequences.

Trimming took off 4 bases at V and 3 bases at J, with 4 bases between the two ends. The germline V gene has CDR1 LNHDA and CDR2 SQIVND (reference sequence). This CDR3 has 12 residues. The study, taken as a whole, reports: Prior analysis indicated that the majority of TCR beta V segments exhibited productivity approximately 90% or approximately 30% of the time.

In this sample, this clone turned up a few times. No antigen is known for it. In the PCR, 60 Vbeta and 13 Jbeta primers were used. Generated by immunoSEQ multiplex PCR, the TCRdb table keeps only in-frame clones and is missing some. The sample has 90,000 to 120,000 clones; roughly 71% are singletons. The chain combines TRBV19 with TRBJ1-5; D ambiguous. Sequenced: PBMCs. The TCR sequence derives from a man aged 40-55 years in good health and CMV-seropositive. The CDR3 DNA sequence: TGTGCCAGTAGTACCCTCAATCAGCCCCAGCATTTT. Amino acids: CASSTLNQPQHF.